The 9 T cell receptor beta chains below all came from one sample that was sequenced in a study of shared clonotypes between healthy human individuals. Clones were read by immunoSEQ multiplex PCR, and TCRdb kept only the in-frame ones, dropping some. The sample contains approximately 1.1 million clones, 70% to 80% of which appear only once. The source material was memory CD4+ T cells from PBMCs. The subset: CD45RA-negative fraction. These receptors came from a man aged 18 to 35 in good health. Some clones in this sample may be carry-over from other donors' samples.

This clone has just a few counts. V usage is TRBV6-1 and J usage is TRBJ2-4, with 9 bases lining up with TRBD1. The CDR3 has 16 amino acids. CDR1 and CDR2 from the germline V gene are MNHNS and SASEGT. The ends lost 3 bases at V and 0 bases at J; junction bases unmatched: 3. CDR3 bases: TGTGCCAGCAGTGAGGCACAGGGGGCAGCCAAAAACATTCAGTACTTC. Its protein is CASSEAQGAAKNIQYF.

V usage is TRBV28 and J usage is TRBJ1-4; D is ambiguous. This CDR3 is 13 amino acids long. The germline V gene encodes CDR1 MDHEN and CDR2 SYDVKM. The germline V and J ends were trimmed by 2 bases and 6 bases, with 7 bases remaining between them. The CDR3 sequence is CASSLELYEKLFF. DNA of the CDR3: TGTGCCAGCAGTTTAGAGCTTTATGAAAAACTGTTTTTT.

The chain combines TRBV6-4 with TRBJ1-2, with D perhaps matching TRBD1 (6 bases). This CDR3 contains 15 residues. V lost 4 bases and J 7 bases, leaving 19 bases between the germline ends. The germline gives CDR1 MRHNA, CDR2 SNTAGT. CDR3 DNA: TGTGCCAGCAGTGGTAACCCGGGACACTCCTCTGGCTACACCTTC. The encoded protein is CASSGNPGHSSGYTF.

With regard to this clone: One end of the junction is discordant with germline, which a read error may explain. The chain links TRBV5-1 to TRBJ2-2; tentative D call: TRBD2 (5 bases). The CDR3 has 15 amino acids. The V gene's germline CDR1 is SGHRS and CDR2 YFSETQ. CDR3 loop: CASSPIHGNAGELFF. As DNA, the CDR3 is TGCGCCAGCAGCCCGATTCACGGGAACGCCGGGGAGCTGTTTTTT.

The rearrangement links TRBV19 to TRBJ2-7, with 7 positions matching TRBD2. V lost 4 bases, J lost 2 bases, and 5 bases stayed unmatched. This CDR3 region has 14 residues. Germline CDR1 reads LNHDA; CDR2 reads SQIVND (reference sequence). In DNA form, the CDR3 reads TGTGCCAGTAGTACAACTAGCGCAGCCTACGAGCAGTACTTC. Amino acid sequence: CASSTTSAAYEQYF. The full variable domain, rest sourced from reference TRBV19 and TRBJ2-7, is DGGITQSPKYLFRKEGQNVTLSCEQNLNHDAMYWYRQDPGQGLRLIYYSQIVNDFQKGDIAEGYSVSREKKESFPLTVTSAQKNPTAFYLCASSTTSAAYEQYFGPGTRLTVT.

This chain uses TRBV19 with TRBJ2-2; 10 bases match TRBD1. Per the germline V gene, CDR1 is LNHDA and CDR2 is SQIVND (reference sequence). V was pared by 5 bases and J by 1 base, with 7 bases of the junction left unmatched. CDR3 length: 17 residues. The CDR3 reads CASSPGQGRGNTGELFF. DNA of the CDR3: TGTGCCAGTAGTCCGGGACAGGGGAGGGGGAACACCGGGGAGCTGTTTTTT.

This clone turned up a few times. The chain recombines TRBV21-1 with TRBJ2-5; no check of the table's D call, TRBD2, against the DNA was made. TRBV21-1 is described as a pseudogene. The CDR3 has 15 residues. The DNA of the CDR3 is TGTGCCAGCAGCAAAACCCCCCGGGACCAAGAGACCCAGTACTTC. Translation: CASSKTPRDQETQYF.

V gene TRBV18 combines with J gene TRBJ1-5, with TRBD1 as a possible D gene (5 bases). Trimming pared 1 base from V and 6 bases from J, leaving 13 bases between. Germline V gene data show CDR1 as KGHSH and CDR2 as LQKENI. The CDR3 is 15 residues long. The CDR3 nucleotides read TGTGCCAGCTCACCACAAGGGGCGCAGGGTCAGCCCCAGCATTTT. It specifies CASSPQGAQGQPQHF. Using reference TRBV18 and TRBJ1-5 for the parts outside the CDR3, the full variable domain is NAGVMQNPRHLVRRRGQEARLRCSPMKGHSHVYWYRQLPEEGLKFMVYLQKENIIDESGMPKERFSAEFPKEGPSILRIQQVVRGDSAAYFCASSPQGAQGQPQHFGDGTRLSIL.

This clone was picked up a small number of times. The chain carries TRBV27 and TRBJ2-1; TRBD2 matches at 8 bases. CDR1 and CDR2 (germline): MNHEY, SMNVEV (reference sequence). The CDR3 totals 15 residues. Germline trimming cut 5 bases from V and 5 bases from J; bases unmatched to any gene: 8. The DNA for the CDR3 is TGTGCCAGCAGTCCAGGGACTAGTTCCCACAATGAGCAGTTCTTC. It translates to CASSPGTSSHNEQFF.